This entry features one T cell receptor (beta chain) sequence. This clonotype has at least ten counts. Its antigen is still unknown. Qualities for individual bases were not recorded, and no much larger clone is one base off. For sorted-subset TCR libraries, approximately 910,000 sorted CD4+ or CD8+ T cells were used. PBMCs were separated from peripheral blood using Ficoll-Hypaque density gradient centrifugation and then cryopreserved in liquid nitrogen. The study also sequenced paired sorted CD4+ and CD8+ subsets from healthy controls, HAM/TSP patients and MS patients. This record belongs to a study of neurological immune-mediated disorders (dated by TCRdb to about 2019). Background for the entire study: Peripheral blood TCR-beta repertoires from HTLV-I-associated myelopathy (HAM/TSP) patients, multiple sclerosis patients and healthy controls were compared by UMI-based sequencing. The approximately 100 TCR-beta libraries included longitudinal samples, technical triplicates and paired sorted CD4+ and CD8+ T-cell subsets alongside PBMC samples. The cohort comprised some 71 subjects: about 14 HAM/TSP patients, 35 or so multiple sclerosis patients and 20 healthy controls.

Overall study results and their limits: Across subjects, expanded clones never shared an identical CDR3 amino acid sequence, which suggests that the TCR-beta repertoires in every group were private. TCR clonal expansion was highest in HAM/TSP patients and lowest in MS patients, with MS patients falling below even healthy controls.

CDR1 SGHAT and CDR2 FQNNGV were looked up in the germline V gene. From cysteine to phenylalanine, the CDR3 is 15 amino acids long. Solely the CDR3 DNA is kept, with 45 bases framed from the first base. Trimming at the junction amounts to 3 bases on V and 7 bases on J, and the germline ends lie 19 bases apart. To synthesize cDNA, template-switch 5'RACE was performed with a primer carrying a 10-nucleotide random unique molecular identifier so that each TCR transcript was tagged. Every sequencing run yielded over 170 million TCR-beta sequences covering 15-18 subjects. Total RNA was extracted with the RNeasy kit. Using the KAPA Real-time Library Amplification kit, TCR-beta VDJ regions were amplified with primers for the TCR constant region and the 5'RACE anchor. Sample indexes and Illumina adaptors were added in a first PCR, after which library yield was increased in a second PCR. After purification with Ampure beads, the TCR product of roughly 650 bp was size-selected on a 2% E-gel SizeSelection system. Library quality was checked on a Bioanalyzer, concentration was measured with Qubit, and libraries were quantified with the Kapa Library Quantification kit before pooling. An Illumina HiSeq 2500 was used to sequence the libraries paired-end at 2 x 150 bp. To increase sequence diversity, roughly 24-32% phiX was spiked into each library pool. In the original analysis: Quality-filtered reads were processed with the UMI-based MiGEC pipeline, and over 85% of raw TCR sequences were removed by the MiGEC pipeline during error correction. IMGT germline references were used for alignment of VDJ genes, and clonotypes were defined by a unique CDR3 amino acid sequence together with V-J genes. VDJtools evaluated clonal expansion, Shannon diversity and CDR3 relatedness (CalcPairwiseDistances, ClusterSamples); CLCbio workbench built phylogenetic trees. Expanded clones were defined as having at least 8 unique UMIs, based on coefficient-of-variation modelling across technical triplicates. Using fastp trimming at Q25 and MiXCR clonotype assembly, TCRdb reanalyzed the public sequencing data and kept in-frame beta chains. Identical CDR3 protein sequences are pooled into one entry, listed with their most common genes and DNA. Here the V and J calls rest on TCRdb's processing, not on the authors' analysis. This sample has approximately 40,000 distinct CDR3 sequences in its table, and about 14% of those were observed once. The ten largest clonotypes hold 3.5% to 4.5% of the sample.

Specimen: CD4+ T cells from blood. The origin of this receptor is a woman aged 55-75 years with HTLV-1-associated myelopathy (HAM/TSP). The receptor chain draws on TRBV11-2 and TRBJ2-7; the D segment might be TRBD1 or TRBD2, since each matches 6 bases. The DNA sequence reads TGTGCCAGCAGCTTCGTCGCTGCAGGGGAGGAAGAGCAGTACTTC. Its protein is CASSFVAAGEEEQYF.